This TCR beta chain comes out of a study of blood T cells in healthy people across ages. Broader study findings: Unsorted PBMCs blocked a conclusive comparison of naive and antigen-experienced cells.

Trimming shortened V by 2 bases and J by 5 bases, and 18 bases separated the two germline ends. From germline, CDR1 is MNHNS and CDR2 SASEGT. The CDR3 extends over 16 amino acids. Extraction of total RNA produced a minimum of 5.5 micrograms from each sample. The use of a sample-barcoded 5' primer and a J-beta primer mix characterized a second PCR of about 6 to 12 cycles. A single record per CDR3 protein comes from TCRdb applying MiXCR to the 5' RACE reads. Of hundreds of thousands of distinct CDR3 sequences listed, 36% are singletons. Of note for this clonotype: Its specificity is unknown.

Sequenced sample: blood. The J gene is TRBJ1-1, the V gene TRBV6-1, with D unresolved. This receptor was obtained from a man aged 18 to 29 in good health. The DNA for the CDR3 is TGTGCCAGCAGTGAACGGAGGGATGGTCGTAAGACTGAAGCTTTCTTT. Translated: CASSERRDGRKTEAFF.